The clone carrying this TCR beta chain has a single count. The data stem from a study of blood T cell repertoires in COVID-19. V lost 1 base and J 3 bases, leaving 12 bases between the germline ends. The CDR3 has 15 residues. Germline lookup yields CDR1 LGHDT and CDR2 YNNKEL (reference sequence). Resolution of symptoms, clearance, or two negative PCRs was present in recovered Cohort 3 donors. Using immunoSEQ multiplex PCR, the repertoire was profiled, and TCRdb retains in-frame clones only, with some absent. The sample records more than 150,000 clones, over 75% being singletons. The TCR comes from a man over 45 who had recovered from COVID-19. Input material: PBMCs or T cells enriched from blood (not recorded which). The rearrangement uses TRBV3-1 (or the pseudogene TRBV3-2) and TRBJ2-5, with D possibly TRBD2 on 6 matching bases. The CDR3 sequence: CASSQVAGGEETQYF. CDR3 nucleotides: TGTGCCAGCAGCCAAGTGGCCGGGGGAGAAGAGACCCAGTACTTC.